This T cell receptor (beta chain) derives from a study of blood T cell repertoires in COVID-19. Generated by immunoSEQ multiplex PCR, the TCRdb table keeps only in-frame clones and is missing some. The sample includes under 150,000 clones, more than 75% of them seen just once. The CDR3 runs to 16 residues. V was clipped by 8 bases and J by 3 bases, with 20 bases between them. In germline, CDR1 is LNHDA, CDR2 SQIVND (reference sequence). This receptor was obtained from a human donor in a cohort sampled during active COVID-19. Sequenced material: peripheral blood. The chain employs TRBV19 and TRBJ1-3, with a tentative D call TRBD1 (6 bases). The CDR3 DNA reads as TGTGCCAGTCAGCGCGAATACAGGGCTTATGGAAACACCATATATTTT. This codes for CASQREYRAYGNTIYF.